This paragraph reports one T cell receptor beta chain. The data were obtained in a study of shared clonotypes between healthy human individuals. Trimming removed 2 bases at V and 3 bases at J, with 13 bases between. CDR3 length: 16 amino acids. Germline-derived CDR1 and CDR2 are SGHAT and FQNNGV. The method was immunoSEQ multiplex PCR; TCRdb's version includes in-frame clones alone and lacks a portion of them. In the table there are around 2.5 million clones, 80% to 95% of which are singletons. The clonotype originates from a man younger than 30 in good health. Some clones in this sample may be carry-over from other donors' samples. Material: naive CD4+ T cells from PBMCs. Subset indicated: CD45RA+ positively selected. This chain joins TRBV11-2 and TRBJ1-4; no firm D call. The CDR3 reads CASSLIGNAANEKLFF. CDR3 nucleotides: TGTGCCAGCAGCTTAATAGGGAACGCTGCTAATGAAAAACTGTTTTTT.